What follows are 13 T cell receptor beta chains derived from one specimen sequenced in a study of T cell responses to AZD1222 COVID-19 vaccine (dated by TCRdb to about 2021). The library was prepared using the immunoSEQ multiplex PCR assay. The table was pulled from immuneACCESS by TCRdb, which kept in-frame rearrangements only. Such tables lose some clones; where checked, under half of the loss comes from unresolved V genes, and the rest has no known cause. A total of tens of thousands of clones appear in this sample, roughly 84% of them only once. Under 8% of the sample comes from the top ten. The meaning of the sample's time point label: baseline before first vaccination. The source material was peripheral blood, sampled on day 0 of AZD1222 vaccination. The receptors shown here come from an adult in good health.

V is TRBV4-1 and J is TRBJ1-2, with TRBD1 identical over 7 bases. Germline V gene data show CDR1 as MGHRA and CDR2 as YSYEKL. V lost 4 bases and J lost 4; bases outside the gene matches: 9. The CDR3 consists of 15 residues. The CDR3 coding sequence is TGCGCCAGCAGCCTCCATCGACAGGGAGCCTATGGCTACACCTTC. Its translation is CASSLHRQGAYGYTF.

The chain carries TRBV6-5 and TRBJ1-5; TRBD1 aligns across 8 bases. J gave up 6 bases and V 5 bases, and 3 bases lay outside the gene matches. CDR3 size: 13 residues. CDR1 is MNHEY and CDR2 is SVGAGI in the germline V gene. CDR3: CASSMTGVQPQHF. DNA for the CDR3: TGTGCCAGCAGTATGACAGGGGTTCAGCCCCAGCATTTT.

V gene TRBV27 combines with J gene TRBJ2-5, with D possibly TRBD2 on 6 matching bases. Germline loops: CDR1 MNHEY, CDR2 SMNVEV (reference sequence). V was clipped by 7 bases and J by 1 base, with 22 bases between them. The CDR3 runs to 17 residues. CDR3 bases: TGTGCCAGCACCACTAAGGGTAGCGGAATCCTCCAAGAGACCCAGTACTTC. Translated, it gives CASTTKGSGILQETQYF.

The CDR3 sequence is CASSQPGGNTIYF. The CDR3 bases are TGTGCCAGCAGCCAACCTGGAGGAAACACCATATATTTT. The V gene is TRBV3-1 (or the pseudogene TRBV3-2), the J gene TRBJ1-3, with D uncertain. The germline V and J ends were trimmed by 2 bases and 4 bases, with 6 bases remaining between them. The germline CDR1 and CDR2 sequences are LGHDT and YNNKEL (reference sequence). The CDR3 runs 13 residues.

This chain connects TRBV27 to TRBJ1-6; TRBD1 matches at 12 bases. Per germline, CDR1 MNHEY and CDR2 SMNVEV (reference sequence). V gave up 5 bases and J gave up 10 bases; unmatched junction bases: 9. The CDR3 contains 16 residues. CDR3 loop: CASSITRDRGQSPLHF. The CDR3 bases are TGTGCCAGCAGTATAACCCGGGACAGGGGGCAATCACCCCTCCACTTT.

The CDR3 here is CASGLLRGQVEAFF. DNA of the CDR3: TGTGCTAGTGGTTTGCTTCGGGGACAGGTTGAAGCTTTCTTT. This chain links TRBV12-5 with TRBJ1-1; TRBD1 aligns across 8 bases. Trimming took 2 bases from V and 7 from J; bases not matched to a gene: 6. The CDR3 is 14 residues long. Germline values: CDR1 LGHNT, CDR2 FRNRAP.

CDR3 bases: TGTGCCAGCAGTGCTCCGGGACGGGACTCCACAGATACGCAGTATTTT. Translation gives CASSAPGRDSTDTQYF. The chain recombines TRBV2 with TRBJ2-3, with D possibly matching TRBD2 (6 bases). CDR1 is SNHLY, CDR2 FYNNEI, per germline. The germline V and J ends were trimmed by 4 bases and 2 bases, with 16 bases remaining between them. The CDR3 sequence is 16 residues long.

V and J are TRBV7-7 and TRBJ2-2, with 10 bases that match TRBD1. Germline V gene lookup returns CDR1 SSHAT and CDR2 FNYEAQ (reference sequence). The V gene end was trimmed by 2 bases and the J gene end by 3 bases; junction bases not matched to a gene: 9. This CDR3 contains 18 residues. The CDR3 here is CASSLTWGTGVDTGELFF. CDR3 sequence (DNA): TGTGCCAGCAGCTTAACCTGGGGGACAGGGGTCGACACCGGGGAGCTGTTTTTT.

The chain combines TRBV4-3 with TRBJ2-7, with 9 bases fitting TRBD1. Germline CDR1 and CDR2: LGHNA and YSLEER. The CDR3 runs 15 residues. Trimming took 1 base from V and 5 from J; bases not matched to a gene: 6. In DNA form, the CDR3 reads TGCGCCAGCAGCCAAGGACAGGGGGGGTTCAACGAGCAGTACTTC. This translates into CASSQGQGGFNEQYF.

The V gene is TRBV6-5, the J gene TRBJ2-7, with D perhaps matching TRBD2 (6 bases). Germline-derived CDR1 and CDR2 are MNHEY and SVGAGI. The CDR3 covers 12 residues. V shed 6 bases and J shed 8 bases, with 14 bases lying between them. CDR3 DNA: TGTGCCAGCAGCCAGGGAGGAACAAAGCAGTACTTC. Amino acids: CASSQGGTKQYF.

The V and J genes are TRBV28 and TRBJ1-2; D remains ambiguous. V lost 7 bases and J lost 3, with 12 bases in between. There are 13 residues in the CDR3. Germline CDR1 MDHEN, CDR2 SYDVKM. CDR3 DNA sequence: TGTGCCAGCACCCTATCAGCCGACTATGGCTACACCTTC. Translated: CASTLSADYGYTF.

Written as DNA, the CDR3 is TGCGCCAGCAGCCATCCCGGGCGGCGGACTGAAGCTTTCTTT. This codes for CASSHPGRRTEAFF. The V and J genes are TRBV4-3 and TRBJ1-1; the D is unclear. The CDR3 is made up of 14 amino acids. Germline V gene sequence: CDR1 LGHNA, CDR2 YSLEER. Trimming took off 3 bases at V and 5 bases at J, with 13 bases between the two ends.

This clone appeared a few times. The chain combines TRBV18 with TRBJ2-2; TRBD1 agrees at 7 bases. The ends lost 3 bases at V and 3 bases at J; junction bases unmatched: 10. Per the germline V gene, CDR1 is KGHSH and CDR2 is LQKENI. The CDR3 length is 17 residues. The chain's CDR3 is CASSPSIGGLDTGELFF. CDR3 bases: TGTGCCAGCTCACCTTCTATAGGGGGCTTGGACACCGGGGAGCTGTTTTTT.